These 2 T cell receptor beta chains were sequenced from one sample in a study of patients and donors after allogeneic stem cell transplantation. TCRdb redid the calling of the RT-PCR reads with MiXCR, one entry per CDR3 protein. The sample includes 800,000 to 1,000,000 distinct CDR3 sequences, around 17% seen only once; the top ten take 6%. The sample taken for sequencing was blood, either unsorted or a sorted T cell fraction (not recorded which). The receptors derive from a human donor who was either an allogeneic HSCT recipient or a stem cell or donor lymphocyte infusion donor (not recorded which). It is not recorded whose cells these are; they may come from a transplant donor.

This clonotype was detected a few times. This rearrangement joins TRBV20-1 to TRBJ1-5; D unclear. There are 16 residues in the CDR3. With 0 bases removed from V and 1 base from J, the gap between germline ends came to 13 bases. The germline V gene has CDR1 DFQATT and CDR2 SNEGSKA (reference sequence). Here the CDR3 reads CSARDRWGKSNQPQHF. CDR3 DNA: TGCAGTGCTAGAGATCGGTGGGGTAAGAGCAATCAGCCCCAGCATTTT.

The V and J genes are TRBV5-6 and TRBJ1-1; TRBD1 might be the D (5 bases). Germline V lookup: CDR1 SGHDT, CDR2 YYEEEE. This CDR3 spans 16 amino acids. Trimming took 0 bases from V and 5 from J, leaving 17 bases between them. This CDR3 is CASSLEAGRGKTEAFF. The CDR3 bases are TGTGCCAGCAGCTTGGAGGCAGGGAGAGGAAAGACTGAAGCTTTCTTT.